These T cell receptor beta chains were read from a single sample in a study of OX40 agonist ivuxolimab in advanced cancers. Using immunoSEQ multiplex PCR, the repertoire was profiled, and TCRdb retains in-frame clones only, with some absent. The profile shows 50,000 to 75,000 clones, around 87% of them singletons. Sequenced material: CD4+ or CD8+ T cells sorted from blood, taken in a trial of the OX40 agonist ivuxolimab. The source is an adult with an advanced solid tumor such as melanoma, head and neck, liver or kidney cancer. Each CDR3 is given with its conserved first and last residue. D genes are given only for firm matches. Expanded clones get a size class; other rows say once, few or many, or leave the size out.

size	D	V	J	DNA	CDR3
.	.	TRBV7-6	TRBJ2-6	TGTGCCAGCAGCTCGGGACTCGGCTCTGGGGCCAACGTCCTGACTTTC	CASSSGLGSGANVLTF
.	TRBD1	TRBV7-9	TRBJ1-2	TGTGCCAGCAGTTCTGGGACAGGGGACCCCTATGGCTACACCTTC	CASSSGTGDPYGYTF
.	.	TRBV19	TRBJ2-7	TGTGCCAGTAGTATGGGGAGCTACGAGCAGTACTTC	CASSMGSYEQYF
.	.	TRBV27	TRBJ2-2	TGTGCCAGCATGAGGACCGGGGAGCTGTTTTTT	CASMRTGELFF
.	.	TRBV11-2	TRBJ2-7	TGTGCCAGCAGCATAAATCCCCCTGAGTTGTACTTC	CASSINPPELYF
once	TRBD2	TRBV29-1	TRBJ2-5	TGCAGCGCTCTGGGACTAGCGCCAGACATACTCCAAGAGACCCAGTACTTC	CSALGLAPDILQETQYF
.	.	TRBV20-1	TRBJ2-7	TGCAGTGCTGGGGACTACGAGCAGTACTTC	CSAGDYEQYF
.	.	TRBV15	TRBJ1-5	TGTGCCACCAGCAGACAGAGGGCAGGTCAGCCCCAGCATTTT	CATSRQRAGQPQHF
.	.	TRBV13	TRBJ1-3	TGTGCCAGCAGCTTAGGTGGTGCGGGAAACACCATATATTTT	CASSLGGAGNTIYF
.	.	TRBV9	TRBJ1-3	TGTGCCAGCAGCGATGGGGGCGGAAACACCATATATTTT	CASSDGGGNTIYF
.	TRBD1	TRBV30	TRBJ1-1	TGTGCCTGGAGTCCGGGACAGGCGGTCACTGAAGCTTTCTTT	CAWSPGQAVTEAFF
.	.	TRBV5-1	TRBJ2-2	TGCGCCAGCAGCTTTGGCCCCGGAGGCGGGGAGCTGTTTTTT	CASSFGPGGGELFF
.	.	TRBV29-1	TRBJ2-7	TGCAGCGTTGCAGCGGGTACCTACGAGCAGTACTTC	CSVAAGTYEQYF
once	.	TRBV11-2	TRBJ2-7	TGTGCCAGCAGCTTAGATCCGGGGGTCTCCTACGAGCAGTACTTC	CASSLDPGVSYEQYF
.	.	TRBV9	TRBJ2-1	TGTGCCAGCAGTCAGAGGGCGGAGACCTACAATGAGCAGTTCTTC	CASSQRAETYNEQFF
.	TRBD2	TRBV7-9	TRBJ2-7	TGTGCCAGCAGCTTAGGGACTAGCGGGCCGGTCGCCTACGAGCAGTACTTC	CASSLGTSGPVAYEQYF
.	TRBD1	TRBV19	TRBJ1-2	TGTGCCAGTAGCCCAGGGGGTACGTTCTTGGGCTACACCTTC	CASSPGGTFLGYTF
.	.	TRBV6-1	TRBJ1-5	TGTGGGACGGGGTGGATCGAGCCCCAGCATTTT	CGTGWIEPQHF
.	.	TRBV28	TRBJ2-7	TGTGCCAGCAACCCGCGGTGGGGAACCTACGAGCAGTACTTC	CASNPRWGTYEQYF